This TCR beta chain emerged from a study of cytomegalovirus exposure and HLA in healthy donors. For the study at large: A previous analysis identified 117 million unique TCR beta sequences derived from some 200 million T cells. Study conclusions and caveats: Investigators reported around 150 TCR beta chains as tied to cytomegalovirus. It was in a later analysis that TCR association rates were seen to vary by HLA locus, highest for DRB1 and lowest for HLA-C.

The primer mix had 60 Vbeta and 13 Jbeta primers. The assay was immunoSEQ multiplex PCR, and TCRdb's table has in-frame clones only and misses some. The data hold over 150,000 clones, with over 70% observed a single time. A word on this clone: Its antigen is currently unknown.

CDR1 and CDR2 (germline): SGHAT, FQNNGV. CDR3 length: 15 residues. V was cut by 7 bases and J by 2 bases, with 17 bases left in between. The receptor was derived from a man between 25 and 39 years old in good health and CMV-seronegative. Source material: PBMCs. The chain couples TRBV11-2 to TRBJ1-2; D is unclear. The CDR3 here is CASTLTRAQNYGYTF. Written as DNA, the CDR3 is TGTGCCAGCACCCTCACGAGGGCGCAGAACTATGGCTACACCTTC.